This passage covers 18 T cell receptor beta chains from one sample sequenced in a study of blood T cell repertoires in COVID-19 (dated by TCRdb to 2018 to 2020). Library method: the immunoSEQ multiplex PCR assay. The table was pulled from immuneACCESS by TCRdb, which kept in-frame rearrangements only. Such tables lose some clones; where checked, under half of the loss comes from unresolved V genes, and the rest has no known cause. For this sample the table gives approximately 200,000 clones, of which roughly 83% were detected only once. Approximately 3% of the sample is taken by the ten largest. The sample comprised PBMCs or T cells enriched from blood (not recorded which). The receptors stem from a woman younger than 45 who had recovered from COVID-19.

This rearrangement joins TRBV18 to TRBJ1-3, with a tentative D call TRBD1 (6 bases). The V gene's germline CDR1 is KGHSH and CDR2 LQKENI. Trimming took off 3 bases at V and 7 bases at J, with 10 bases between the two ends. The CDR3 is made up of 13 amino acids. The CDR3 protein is CASSPGQGNTIYF. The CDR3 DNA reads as TGTGCCAGCTCACCTGGGCAGGGGAACACCATATATTTT.

The CDR3: CASSPGQGYEQYF. CDR3 DNA sequence: TGTGCCAGCAGTCCGGGACAGGGATACGAGCAGTACTTC. This chain links TRBV12-3 or TRBV12-4 with TRBJ2-7; 9 bases fit TRBD1. V was pared by 5 bases and J by 4 bases, with 3 bases of the junction left unmatched. This CDR3 spans 13 amino acids.

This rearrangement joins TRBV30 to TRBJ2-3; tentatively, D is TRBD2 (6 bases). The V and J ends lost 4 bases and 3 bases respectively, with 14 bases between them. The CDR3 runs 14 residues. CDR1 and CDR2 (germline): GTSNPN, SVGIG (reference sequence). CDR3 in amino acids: CAWKHPGLTDTQYF. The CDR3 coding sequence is TGTGCCTGGAAGCACCCGGGACTTACAGATACGCAGTATTTT.

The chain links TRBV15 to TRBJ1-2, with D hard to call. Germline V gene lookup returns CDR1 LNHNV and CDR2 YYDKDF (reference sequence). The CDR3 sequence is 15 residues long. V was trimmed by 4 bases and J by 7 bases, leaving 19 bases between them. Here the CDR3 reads CATSNGRGSLAGYTF. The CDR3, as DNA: TGTGCCACCAGCAACGGTCGAGGGTCTCTTGCTGGCTACACCTTC.

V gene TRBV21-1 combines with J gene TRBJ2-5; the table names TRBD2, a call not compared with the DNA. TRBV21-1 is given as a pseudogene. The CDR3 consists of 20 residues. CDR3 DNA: TGTGCCAGCAGCAAAATAGTAGCGGGAGGGCCCTCGAGCTTACAAGAGACCCAGTACTTC. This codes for CASSKIVAGGPSSLQETQYF.

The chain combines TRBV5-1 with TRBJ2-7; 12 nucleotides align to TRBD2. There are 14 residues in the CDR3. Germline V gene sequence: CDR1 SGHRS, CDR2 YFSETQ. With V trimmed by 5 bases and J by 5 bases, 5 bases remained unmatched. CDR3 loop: CASSRTSGKDEQYF. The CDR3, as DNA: TGCGCCAGCAGTCGGACTAGCGGGAAGGACGAGCAGTACTTC. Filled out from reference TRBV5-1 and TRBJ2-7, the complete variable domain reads KAGVTQTPRYLIKTRGQQVTLSCSPISGHRSVSWYQQTPGQGLQFLFEYFSETQRNKGNFPGRFSGRQFSNSRSEMNVSTLELGDSALYLCASSRTSGKDEQYFGPGTRLTVT.

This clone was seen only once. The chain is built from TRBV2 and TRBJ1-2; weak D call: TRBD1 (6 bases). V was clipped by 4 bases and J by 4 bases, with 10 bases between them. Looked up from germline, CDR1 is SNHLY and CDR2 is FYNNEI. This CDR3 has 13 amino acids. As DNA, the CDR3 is TGTGCCAGCAGTGTTGGCAGGGGCTATGGCTACACCTTC. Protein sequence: CASSVGRGYGYTF.

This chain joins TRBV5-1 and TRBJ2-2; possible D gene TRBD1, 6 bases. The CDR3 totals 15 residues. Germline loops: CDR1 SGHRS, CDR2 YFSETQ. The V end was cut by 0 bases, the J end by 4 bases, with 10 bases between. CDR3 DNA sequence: TGCGCCAGCAGCTTGGCCAGGGGATCCACCGGGGAGCTGTTTTTT. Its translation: CASSLARGSTGELFF.

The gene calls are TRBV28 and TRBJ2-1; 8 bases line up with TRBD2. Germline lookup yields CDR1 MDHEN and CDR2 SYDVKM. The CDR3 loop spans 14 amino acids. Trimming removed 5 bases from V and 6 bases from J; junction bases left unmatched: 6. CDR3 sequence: CASSLPGLANEQFF. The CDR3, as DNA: TGTGCCAGCAGTCTCCCCGGACTAGCCAATGAGCAGTTCTTC.

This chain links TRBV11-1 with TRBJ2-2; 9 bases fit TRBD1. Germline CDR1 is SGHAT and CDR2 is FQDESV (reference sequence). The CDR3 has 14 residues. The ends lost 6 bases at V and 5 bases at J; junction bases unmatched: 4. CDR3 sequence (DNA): TGTGCCAGCAGGTGGGACAGGGCGACCGGGGAGCTGTTTTTT. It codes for CASRWDRATGELFF. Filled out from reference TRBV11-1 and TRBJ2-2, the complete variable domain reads EAEVAQSPRYKITEKSQAVAFWCDPISGHATLYWYRQILGQGPELLVQFQDESVVDDSQLPKDRFSAERLKGVDSTLKIQPAELGDSAMYLCASRWDRATGELFFGEGSRLTVL.

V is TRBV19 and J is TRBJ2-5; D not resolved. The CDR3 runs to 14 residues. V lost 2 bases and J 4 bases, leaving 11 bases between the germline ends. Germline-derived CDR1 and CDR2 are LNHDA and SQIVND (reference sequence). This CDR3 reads CASSILAPGETQYF. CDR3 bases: TGTGCCAGTAGTATATTGGCTCCGGGAGAGACCCAGTACTTC.

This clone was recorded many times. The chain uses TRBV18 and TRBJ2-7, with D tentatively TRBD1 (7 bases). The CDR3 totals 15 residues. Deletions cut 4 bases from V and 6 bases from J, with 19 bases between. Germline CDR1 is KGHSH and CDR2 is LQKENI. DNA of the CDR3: TGTGCCAGCTCACAACAGGGGTCCCCAGCGGGCGAGCAGTACTTC. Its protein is CASSQQGSPAGEQYF. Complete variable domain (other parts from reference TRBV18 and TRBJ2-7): NAGVMQNPRHLVRRRGQEARLRCSPMKGHSHVYWYRQLPEEGLKFMVYLQKENIIDESGMPKERFSAEFPKEGPSILRIQQVVRGDSAAYFCASSQQGSPAGEQYFGPGTRLTVT.

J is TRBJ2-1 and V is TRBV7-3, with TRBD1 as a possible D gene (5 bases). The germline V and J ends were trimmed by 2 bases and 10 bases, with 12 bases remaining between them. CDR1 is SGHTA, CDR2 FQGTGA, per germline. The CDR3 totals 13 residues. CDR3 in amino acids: CASSLLTGQEQFF. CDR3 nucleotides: TGTGCCAGCAGCTTACTCACAGGCCAAGAGCAGTTCTTC.

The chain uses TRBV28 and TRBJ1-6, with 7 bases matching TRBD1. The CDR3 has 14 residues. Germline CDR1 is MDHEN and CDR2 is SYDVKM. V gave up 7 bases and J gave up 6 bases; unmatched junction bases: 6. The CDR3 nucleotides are TGTGCCAGCACCCCCGGGACAGCTAATTCACCCCTCCACTTT. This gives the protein CASTPGTANSPLHF.

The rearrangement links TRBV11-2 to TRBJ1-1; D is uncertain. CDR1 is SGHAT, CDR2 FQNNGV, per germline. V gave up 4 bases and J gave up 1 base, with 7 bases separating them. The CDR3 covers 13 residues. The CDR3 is CASSSVWNTEAFF. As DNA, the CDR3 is TGTGCCAGCAGCTCGGTCTGGAACACTGAAGCTTTCTTT. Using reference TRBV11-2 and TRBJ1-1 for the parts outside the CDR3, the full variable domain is EAGVAQSPRYKIIEKRQSVAFWCNPISGHATLYWYQQILGQGPKLLIQFQNNGVVDDSQLPKDRFSAERLKGVDSTLKIQPAKLEDSAVYLCASSSVWNTEAFFGQGTRLTVV.

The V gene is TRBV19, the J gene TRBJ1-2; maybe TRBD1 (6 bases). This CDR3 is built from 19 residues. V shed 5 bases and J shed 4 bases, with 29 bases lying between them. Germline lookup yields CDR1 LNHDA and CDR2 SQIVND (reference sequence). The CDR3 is CASSPRWGKTGHLGYGYTF. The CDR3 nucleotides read TGTGCCAGTAGTCCTAGGTGGGGAAAGACAGGACACCTTGGCTATGGCTACACCTTC.

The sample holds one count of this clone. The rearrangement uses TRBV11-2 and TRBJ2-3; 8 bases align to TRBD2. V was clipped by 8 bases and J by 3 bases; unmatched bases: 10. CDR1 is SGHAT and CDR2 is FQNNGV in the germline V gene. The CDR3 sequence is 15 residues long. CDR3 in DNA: TGTGCCAGCTCCTCCGCGGGGGGAGGGACAGATACGCAGTATTTT. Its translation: CASSSAGGGTDTQYF. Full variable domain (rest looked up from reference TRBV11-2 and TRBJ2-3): EAGVAQSPRYKIIEKRQSVAFWCNPISGHATLYWYQQILGQGPKLLIQFQNNGVVDDSQLPKDRFSAERLKGVDSTLKIQPAKLEDSAVYLCASSSAGGGTDTQYFGPGTRLTVL.

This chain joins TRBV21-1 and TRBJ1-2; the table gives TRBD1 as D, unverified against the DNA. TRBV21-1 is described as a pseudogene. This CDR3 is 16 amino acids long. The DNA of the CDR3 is TGTGCCAGCAGAAAAGGGACAGGGGGCGTTTACTATGGCTACACCTTC. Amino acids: CASRKGTGGVYYGYTF.